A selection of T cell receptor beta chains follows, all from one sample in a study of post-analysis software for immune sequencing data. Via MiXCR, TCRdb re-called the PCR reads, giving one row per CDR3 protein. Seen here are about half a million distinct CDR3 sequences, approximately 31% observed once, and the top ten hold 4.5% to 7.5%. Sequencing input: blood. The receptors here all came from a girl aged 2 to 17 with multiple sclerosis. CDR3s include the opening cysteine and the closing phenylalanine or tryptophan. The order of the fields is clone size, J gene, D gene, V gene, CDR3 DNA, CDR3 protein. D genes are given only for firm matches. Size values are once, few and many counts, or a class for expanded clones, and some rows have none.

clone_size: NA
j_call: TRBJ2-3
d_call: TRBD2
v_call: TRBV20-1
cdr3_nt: TGCAGTGCTAGACCTTATAGCGGGGGGGTCATGGCAGATACGCAGTATTTT
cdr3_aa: CSARPYSGGVMADTQYF

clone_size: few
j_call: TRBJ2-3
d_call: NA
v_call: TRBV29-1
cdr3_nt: TGCAGCCTCCGCCTGGACAGAAGCACAGATACGCAGTATTTT
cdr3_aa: CSLRLDRSTDTQYF

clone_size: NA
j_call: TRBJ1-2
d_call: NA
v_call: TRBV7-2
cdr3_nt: TGTGCCAGCAGCTTCGGCCTTTCTGGCTACACCTTC
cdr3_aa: CASSFGLSGYTF

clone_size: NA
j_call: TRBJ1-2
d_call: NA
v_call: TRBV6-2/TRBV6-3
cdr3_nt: TGTGCCAGCATCAGGAGGGCGACACGACGGGAGGGCTACACCTTC
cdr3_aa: CASIRRATRREGYTF

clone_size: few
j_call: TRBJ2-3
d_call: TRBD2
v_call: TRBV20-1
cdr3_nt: TGCAGTGCTCGAGACGGACTAGCGGGGGAAGATACGCAGTATTTT
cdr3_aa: CSARDGLAGEDTQYF

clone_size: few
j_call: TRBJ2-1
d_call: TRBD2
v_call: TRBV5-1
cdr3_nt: TGCGCCAGCAGCGCGGACGGGACTAGCAATGAGCAGTTCTTC
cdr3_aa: CASSADGTSNEQFF

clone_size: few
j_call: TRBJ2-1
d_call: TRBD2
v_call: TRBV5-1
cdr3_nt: TGCGCCAGCAGCCCTAGCCCCGGACTAGCGGGGGCCCGGAAGTACAATGAGCAGTTCTTC
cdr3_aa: CASSPSPGLAGARKYNEQFF

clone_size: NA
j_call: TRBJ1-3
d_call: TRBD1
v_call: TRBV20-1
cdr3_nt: TGCAGTGCCCGAGAGGGTAGGGGGCAAGGAAACACCATATATTTT
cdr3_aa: CSAREGRGQGNTIYF

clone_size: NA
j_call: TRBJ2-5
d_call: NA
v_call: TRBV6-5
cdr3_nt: TGTGCCAGCAGGGGCAGTCCGGGGGAGCAGTACTTC
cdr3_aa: CASRGSPGEQYF

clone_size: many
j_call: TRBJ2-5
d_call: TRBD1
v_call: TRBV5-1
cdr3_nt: TGCGCCAGCAGCTCCACTCCAGGGGGCAGGGAGACCCAGTACTTC
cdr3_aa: CASSSTPGGRETQYF

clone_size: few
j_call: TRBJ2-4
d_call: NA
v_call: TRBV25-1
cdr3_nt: TGTGCCAGCAGTGCAGAAGCAGCAGGGGCCAAAAACATTCAGTACTTC
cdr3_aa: CASSAEAAGAKNIQYF

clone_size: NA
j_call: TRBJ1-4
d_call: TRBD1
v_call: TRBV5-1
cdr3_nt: TGCGCCAGCAAGCTCGGGACAGAAAATGAAAAACTGTTTTTT
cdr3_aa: CASKLGTENEKLFF

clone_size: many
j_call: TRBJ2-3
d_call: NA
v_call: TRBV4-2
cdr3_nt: TGTGCCAGCAGCCAAGAGAGAAGTAGGATTGGCACAGATACGCAGTATTTT
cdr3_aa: CASSQERSRIGTDTQYF

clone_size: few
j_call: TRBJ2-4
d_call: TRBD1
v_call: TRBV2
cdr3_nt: TGTGCCAGCAGCGACCGGACAGGGGGCGGGAACATTCAGTACTTC
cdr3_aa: CASSDRTGGGNIQYF

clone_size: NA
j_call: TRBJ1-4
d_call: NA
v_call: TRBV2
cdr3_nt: TGTGCCAGCGCGGTCAGAGCGGATGAAAAACTGTTTTTT
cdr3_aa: CASAVRADEKLFF

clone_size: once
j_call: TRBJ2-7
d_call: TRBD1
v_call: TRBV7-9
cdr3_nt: TGTGCCAGCAGCTTAGCTTTTGGGACAGAGCTCTACGAGCAGTACTTC
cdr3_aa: CASSLAFGTELYEQYF

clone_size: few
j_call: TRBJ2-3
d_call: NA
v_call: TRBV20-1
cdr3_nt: TGCAGTGCTAGGGGGCCCGGACAGCGGAGCACAGATACGCAGTATTTT
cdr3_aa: CSARGPGQRSTDTQYF

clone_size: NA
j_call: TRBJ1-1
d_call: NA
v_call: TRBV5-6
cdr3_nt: TGTGCCAGCAGCTCGTATCAGGGGATCGCTGAAGCTTTCTTT
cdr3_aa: CASSSYQGIAEAFF

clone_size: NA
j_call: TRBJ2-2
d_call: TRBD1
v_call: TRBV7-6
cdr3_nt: TGTACCAGCAGGGGACAGGGCGGAACCGGGGCGCTGTTTTTT
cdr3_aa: CTSRGQGGTGALFF

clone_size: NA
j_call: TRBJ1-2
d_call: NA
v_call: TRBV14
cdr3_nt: TGTGCCAGCAGCGAAAGGACTTGCTATGGCTACACCTTC
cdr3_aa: CASSERTCYGYTF

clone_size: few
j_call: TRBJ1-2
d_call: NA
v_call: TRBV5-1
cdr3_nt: TGCGCCAGCAGCGCAGGGGTTCGCTATGGCTACACCTTC
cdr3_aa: CASSAGVRYGYTF

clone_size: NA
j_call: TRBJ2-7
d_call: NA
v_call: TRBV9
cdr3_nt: TGTGCCAGCAGCGTAGCGACGGGATTCTACGAGCAGTACTTC
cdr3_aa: CASSVATGFYEQYF

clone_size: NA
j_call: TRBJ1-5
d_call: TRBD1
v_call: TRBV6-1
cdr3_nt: TGTGCCAGCAGACGTCAAGCCGGGACAGAAATCAATCAGCCCCAGCATTTT
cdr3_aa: CASRRQAGTEINQPQHF

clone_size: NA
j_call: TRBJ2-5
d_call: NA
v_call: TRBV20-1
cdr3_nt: TGCAGTGCCGTACGTTTTGAGCAAGAGACCCAGTACTTC
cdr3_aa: CSAVRFEQETQYF

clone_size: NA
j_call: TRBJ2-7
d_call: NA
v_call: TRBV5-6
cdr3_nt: TGTGCCAGCAGCTTGGTGGGCAGGGTCACCTACGAGCAGTACTTC
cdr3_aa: CASSLVGRVTYEQYF

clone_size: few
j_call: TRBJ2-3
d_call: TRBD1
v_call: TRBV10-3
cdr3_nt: TGTGCCATCAGTGAGGAACAGGGGGGTACAGATACGCAGTATTTT
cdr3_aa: CAISEEQGGTDTQYF

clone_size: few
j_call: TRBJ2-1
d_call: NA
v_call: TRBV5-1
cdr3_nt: TGCGCCAGCAAGCAGGGCCTTAGTAATGAGCAGTTCTTC
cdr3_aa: CASKQGLSNEQFF

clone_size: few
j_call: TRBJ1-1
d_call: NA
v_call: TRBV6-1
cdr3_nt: TGTGCCTCCCGGACATTCGCTCGCACTGAAGCTTTCTTT
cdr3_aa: CASRTFARTEAFF

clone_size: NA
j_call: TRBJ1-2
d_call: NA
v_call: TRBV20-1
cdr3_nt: TGCAGGGCTAGAGGAGGATATGGCTACACCTTC
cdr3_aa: CRARGGYGYTF

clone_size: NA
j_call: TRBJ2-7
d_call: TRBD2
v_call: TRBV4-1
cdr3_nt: TGCGCCAGCAGCCAAGATTTTACCAGCGGGGGATACGAGCAGTACTTC
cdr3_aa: CASSQDFTSGGYEQYF

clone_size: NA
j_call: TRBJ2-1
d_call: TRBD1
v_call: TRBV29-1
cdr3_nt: TGCAGCGTTGTACGACAGGGTAGTTCCTCGCACAATGAGCAGTTCTTC
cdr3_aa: CSVVRQGSSSHNEQFF

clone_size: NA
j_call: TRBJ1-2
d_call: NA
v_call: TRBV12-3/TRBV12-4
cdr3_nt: TGTGCCAGCAGCCTACTCCAGGGCCGGGTTGGAGGCTACACCTTC
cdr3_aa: CASSLLQGRVGGYTF

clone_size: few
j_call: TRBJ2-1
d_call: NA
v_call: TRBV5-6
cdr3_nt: TGTGCCAGCAGCTTGTGGACGGGGGCACACAATGAGCAGTTCTTC
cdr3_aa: CASSLWTGAHNEQFF

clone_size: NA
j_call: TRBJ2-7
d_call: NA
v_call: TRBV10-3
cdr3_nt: TGTGCCATCAGTGAGTCGACCGTATCTACAGGTTCCGAGCAGTACTTC
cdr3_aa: CAISESTVSTGSEQYF

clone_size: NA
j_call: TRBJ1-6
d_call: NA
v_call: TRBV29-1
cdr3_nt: TGCAGCGTCCGGATCAGATCGGCCCTCCACTTT
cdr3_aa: CSVRIRSALHF

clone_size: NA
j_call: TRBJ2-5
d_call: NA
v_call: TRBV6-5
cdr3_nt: TGTGCCAGCAGTGGAGCAGGGGACGCGAAGACCCAGTACTTC
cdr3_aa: CASSGAGDAKTQYF

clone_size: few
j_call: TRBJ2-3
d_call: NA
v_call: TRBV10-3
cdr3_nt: TGTGCCATCAGTGGGCAGGAAGGCAGCACAGATACGCAGTATTTT
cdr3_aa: CAISGQEGSTDTQYF

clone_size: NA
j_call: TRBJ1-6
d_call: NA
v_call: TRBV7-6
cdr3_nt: TGTGCCAGCAGCCCCCTCGGGGGAGGGACCGTCAATTCACCCCTCCACTTT
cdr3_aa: CASSPLGGGTVNSPLHF

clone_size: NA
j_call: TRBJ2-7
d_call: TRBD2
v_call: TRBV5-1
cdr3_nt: TGCGCCAGCAGCTTGGAGGGGCTAGCGGGGGGGCCCAATGAGCAGTACTTC
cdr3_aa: CASSLEGLAGGPNEQYF

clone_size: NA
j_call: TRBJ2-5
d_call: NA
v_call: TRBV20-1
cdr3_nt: TGCAGTGCCGCCTTCTTCCGGGACGCCTGGAGGACCCAGTACTTC
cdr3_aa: CSAAFFRDAWRTQYF

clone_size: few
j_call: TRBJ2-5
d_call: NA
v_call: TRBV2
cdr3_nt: TGTGCCAGCAGTGAAGCGCTCCCCGGGCAACAAGAGACCCAGTACTTC
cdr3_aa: CASSEALPGQQETQYF

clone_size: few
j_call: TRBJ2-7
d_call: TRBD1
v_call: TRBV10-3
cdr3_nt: TGTGCCATCAGTGGGACAGGGGTTGACGAGCAGTACTTC
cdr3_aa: CAISGTGVDEQYF

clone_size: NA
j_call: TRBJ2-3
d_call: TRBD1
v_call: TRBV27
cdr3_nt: TGTGCCAGCAGTTTATCCGGACAGGGTAGGGATACGCAGTATTTT
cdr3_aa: CASSLSGQGRDTQYF

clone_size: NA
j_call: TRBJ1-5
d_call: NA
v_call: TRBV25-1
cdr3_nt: TGTGCCAGCAGTGAATATTTTGGCCAGCCCCAGCATTTT
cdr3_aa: CASSEYFGQPQHF

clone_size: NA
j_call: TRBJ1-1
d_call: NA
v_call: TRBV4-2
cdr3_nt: TGTGCCAGCAGCCAAGGGATTCAGAGAACTGAAGCTTTCTTT
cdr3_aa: CASSQGIQRTEAFF

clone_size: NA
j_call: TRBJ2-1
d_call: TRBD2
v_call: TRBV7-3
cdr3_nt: TGTGCCAGCAGCTTCGTTGTGACTAGCGGGGCCTCCTACAATGAGCAGTTCTTC
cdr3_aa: CASSFVVTSGASYNEQFF

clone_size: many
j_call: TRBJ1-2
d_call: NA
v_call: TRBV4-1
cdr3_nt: TGCGCCAGCAGCCAAGACGGTAACTATGGCTACACCTTC
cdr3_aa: CASSQDGNYGYTF

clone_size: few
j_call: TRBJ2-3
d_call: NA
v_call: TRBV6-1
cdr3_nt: TGTGCCAGCAGTGAACCGCGGGGAGGAGATACGCAGTATTTT
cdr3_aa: CASSEPRGGDTQYF

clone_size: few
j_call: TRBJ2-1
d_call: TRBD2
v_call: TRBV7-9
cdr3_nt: TGTGCCAGCAGCTCCAGCGGGGGGGTTTACAATGAGCAGTTCTTC
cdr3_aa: CASSSSGGVYNEQFF

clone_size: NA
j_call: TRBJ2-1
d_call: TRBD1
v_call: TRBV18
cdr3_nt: TGTGCCAGCTCACCACAATTGGGACAGGGGCCTGATGTAGGGTCCTACAATGAGCAGTTCTTC
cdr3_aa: CASSPQLGQGPDVGSYNEQFF

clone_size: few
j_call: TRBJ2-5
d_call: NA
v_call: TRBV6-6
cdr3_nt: TGTGCCAGTCTGAGTGGGGGGCAAGAGACCCAGTACTTC
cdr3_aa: CASLSGGQETQYF

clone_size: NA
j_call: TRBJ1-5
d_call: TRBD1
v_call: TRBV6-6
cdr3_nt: TGTGCCAGCAGGACAGGGAGTTCAAGCAATCAGCCCCAGCATTTT
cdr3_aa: CASRTGSSSNQPQHF

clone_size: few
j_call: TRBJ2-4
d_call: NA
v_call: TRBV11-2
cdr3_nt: TGTGCCAGCAGCTTGCACCCTGGCGGGAAAAACATTCAGTACTTC
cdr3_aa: CASSLHPGGKNIQYF

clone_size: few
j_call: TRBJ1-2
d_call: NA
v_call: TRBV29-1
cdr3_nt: TGCAGCGTTGGGGCCGGCCCTAACTATGGCTACACCTTC
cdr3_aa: CSVGAGPNYGYTF